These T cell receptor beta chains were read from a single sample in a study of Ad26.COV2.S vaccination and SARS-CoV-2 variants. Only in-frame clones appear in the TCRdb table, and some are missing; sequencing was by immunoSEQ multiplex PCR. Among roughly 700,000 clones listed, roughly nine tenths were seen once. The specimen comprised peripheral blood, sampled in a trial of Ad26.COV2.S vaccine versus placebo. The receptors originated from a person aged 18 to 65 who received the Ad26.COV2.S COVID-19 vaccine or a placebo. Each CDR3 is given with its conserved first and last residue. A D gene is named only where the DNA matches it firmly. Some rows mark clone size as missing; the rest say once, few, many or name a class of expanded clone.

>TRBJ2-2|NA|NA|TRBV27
CASSPRAATGELFF
TGTGCCAGCAGTCCCAGGGCGGCCACCGGGGAGCTGTTTTTT
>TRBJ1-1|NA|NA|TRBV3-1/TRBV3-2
CASSQGLMNTEAFF
TGTGCCAGCAGCCAAGGACTGATGAACACTGAAGCTTTCTTT
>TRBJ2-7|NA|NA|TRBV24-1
CATSDLRGYEQYF
TGTGCCACCAGTGATTTACGGGGCTACGAGCAGTACTTC
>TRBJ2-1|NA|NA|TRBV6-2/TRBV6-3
CASSLGNEQFF
TGTGCCAGCAGTCTCGGTAATGAGCAGTTCTTC
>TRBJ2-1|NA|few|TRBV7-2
CASSLARYNEQFF
TGTGCCAGCAGCTTAGCCCGGTACAATGAGCAGTTCTTC
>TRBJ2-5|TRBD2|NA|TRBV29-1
CSAQGGLGQETQYF
TGCAGCGCCCAGGGAGGGCTGGGGCAAGAGACCCAGTACTTC
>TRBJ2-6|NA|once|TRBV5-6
CASSLNGGSSSGANVLTF
TGTGCCAGCAGCTTGAACGGCGGTTCAAGCTCTGGGGCCAACGTCCTGACTTTC
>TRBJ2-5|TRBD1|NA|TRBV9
CASSSTTGRQETQYF
TGTGCCAGCAGCTCAACGACAGGGAGACAAGAGACCCAGTACTTC
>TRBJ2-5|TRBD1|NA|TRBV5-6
CASSPSRGRQETQYF
TGTGCCAGCAGCCCCTCCAGGGGGCGGCAAGAGACCCAGTACTTC
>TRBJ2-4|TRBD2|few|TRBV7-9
CASSFGGRGNIQYF
TGTGCCAGCAGCTTCGGCGGGAGGGGGAACATTCAGTACTTC
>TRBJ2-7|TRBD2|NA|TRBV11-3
CASRGLAGVLYEQYF
TGTGCCAGCAGAGGACTAGCGGGAGTGCTGTACGAGCAGTACTTC
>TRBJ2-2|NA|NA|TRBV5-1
CAGHGPWTFNTGELFF
TGCGCCGGCCACGGACCTTGGACGTTCAACACCGGGGAGCTGTTTTTT
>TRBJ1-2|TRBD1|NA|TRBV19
CASSPTGSGGYTF
TGTGCCAGTAGCCCGACAGGGAGTGGCGGCTACACCTTC
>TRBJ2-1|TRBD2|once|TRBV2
CASSEVAGNEQFF
TGTGCCAGCAGTGAGGTAGCGGGAAATGAGCAGTTCTTC
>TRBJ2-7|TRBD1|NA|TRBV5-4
CASSLDRTGVYEQYF
TGTGCCAGCAGCTTGGACCGGACAGGGGTGTACGAGCAGTACTTC
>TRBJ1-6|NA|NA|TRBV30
CAWSVRGNHLLHF
TGTGCCTGGAGTGTACGGGGAAATCACCTCCTCCACTTT
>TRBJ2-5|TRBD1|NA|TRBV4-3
CASSRRTGGETQYF
TGCGCCAGCAGCCGACGGACAGGTGGAGAGACCCAGTACTTC
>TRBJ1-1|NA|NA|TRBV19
CASISPGARTEAFF
TGTGCCAGTATATCGCCGGGGGCAAGGACTGAAGCTTTCTTT
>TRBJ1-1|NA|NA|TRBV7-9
CASSSYRTSMNTEAFF
TGTGCCAGCAGCTCCTACCGGACAAGCATGAACACTGAAGCTTTCTTT
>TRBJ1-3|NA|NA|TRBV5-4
CASSMDSLSGNTIYF
TGTGCCAGCAGCATGGACAGTCTCTCTGGAAACACCATATATTTT
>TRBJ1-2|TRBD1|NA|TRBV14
CASSQVRSGTAAGYTF
TGTGCCAGCAGCCAAGTTAGAAGCGGGACAGCCGCGGGCTACACCTTC
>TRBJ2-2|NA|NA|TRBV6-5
CASSPDRTNTGELFF
TGTGCCAGCAGTCCCGACAGGACCAACACCGGGGAGCTGTTTTTT
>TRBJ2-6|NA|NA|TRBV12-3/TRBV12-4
CASRHSGANVLTF
TGTGCCAGCCGCCACTCTGGGGCCAACGTCCTGACTTTC
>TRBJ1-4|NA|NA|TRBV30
CAWSSTAGRGEKLFF
TGTGCCTGGTCGTCGACCGCAGGGCGAGGAGAAAAACTGTTTTTT
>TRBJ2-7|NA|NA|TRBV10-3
CAISAVGGPSYEQYF
TGTGCCATCAGCGCCGTGGGAGGTCCTTCCTACGAGCAGTACTTC